Each of the 21 T cell receptor beta chains below was sequenced from the same sample in a study of metastatic and nonmetastatic thyroid tumors. TCRdb re-called the PCR reads through MiXCR. This table has around 8,000 clones, 20% to 30% appearing once. Patients had received no treatment of any kind before thyroid surgery. Sequenced: adjacent normal tissue. The receptors come from a female donor with papillary thyroid cancer or a benign thyroid nodule (not recorded which). Some clones in this sample may be carry-over from other donors' samples.

Only a few counts were recorded for this clone. The chain uses TRBV20-1 and TRBJ2-1; 8 bases match TRBD2. The J segment lost 8 bases and the V segment lost 6 bases, leaving 9 bases of the junction unmatched. Germline values: CDR1 DFQATT, CDR2 SNEGSKA (reference sequence). The CDR3 is made up of 13 amino acids. This CDR3 is CSARSGIRDEQFF. Here the CDR3 DNA reads TGCAGTGCCCGTAGCGGGATAAGGGATGAGCAGTTCTTC.

This clone was seen repeatedly, ten times or more. V is TRBV9 and J is TRBJ1-2; D remains unclear. CDR1 is SGDLS, CDR2 YYNGEE, per germline. V was trimmed by 0 bases and J by 4 bases, leaving 7 bases between them. The CDR3 is 13 amino acids. This chain's CDR3 is CASSVDSTYGYTF. In DNA, the CDR3 is TGTGCCAGCAGCGTAGACAGTACCTATGGCTACACCTTC.

By sample share, this clone is medium-sized (0.01 to 0.1%). The chain recombines TRBV5-6 with TRBJ2-1; a weak D match, TRBD1 (6 bases). The ends were cut back, 6 bases at V and 8 bases at J, with 21 bases in the middle. This CDR3 has 15 amino acids. Germline assignment: CDR1 SGHDT and CDR2 YYEEEE. The CDR3 loop is CASNTRDNALDEQFF. The CDR3 DNA is TGTGCCAGCAACACTCGGGACAACGCATTAGATGAGCAGTTCTTC.

By frequency in the sample, this clone is medium-sized (0.01 to 0.1%). The V gene is TRBV4-1, the J gene TRBJ2-4; 7 bases match TRBD1. Germline CDR1 reads MGHRA; CDR2 reads YSYEKL. This CDR3 is built from 16 residues. V lost 0 bases and J lost 6; bases outside the gene matches: 8. The CDR3, as DNA: TGCGCCAGCAGCCAAGAAGTAACAGGGGACCTAAACATTCAGTACTTC. Amino acid sequence: CASSQEVTGDLNIQYF.

The chain uses TRBV6-1 and TRBJ1-3, with D possibly being TRBD1 (5 bases). Germline V gene data show CDR1 as MNHNS and CDR2 as SASEGT. V was trimmed by 6 bases and J by 0 bases, leaving 6 bases between them. CDR3 length: 13 residues. DNA for the CDR3: TGTGCCAGCAGGCAGGGCTCTGGAAACACCATATATTTT. Protein product: CASRQGSGNTIYF.

The gene calls are TRBV28 and TRBJ1-3, with no clear D. Trimming left V 6 bases short and J 6 bases short, with 6 bases between. Germline V gene lookup returns CDR1 MDHEN and CDR2 SYDVKM. CDR3 length: 11 residues. CDR3 sequence (DNA): TGTGCCAGCAGGACTGAAAACACCATATATTTT. This translates into CASRTENTIYF.

This clone has at least ten counts. The chain recombines TRBV20-1 with TRBJ1-2, with TRBD1 matching over 9 bases. The junction had 11 bases not matched to a gene; V was cut back by 1 base and J by 8 bases. CDR1 is DFQATT, CDR2 SNEGSKA, per germline (reference sequence). The CDR3 runs to 15 residues. The CDR3 loop is CSARGGTGPGEGYTF. As DNA, the CDR3 is TGCAGTGCTAGAGGAGGGACAGGGCCGGGCGAGGGCTACACCTTC.

This clone is classed as medium-sized. One junction end disagrees with the germline gene, perhaps due to a read error. Other DNA sequences in this specimen translate into the identical CDR3. The CDR3, as DNA: TGCGCCAGCAGCCGCGGACAGGCTGGGAACACCATATATTTT. Translation: CASSRGQAGNTIYF. V is TRBV5-1 and J is TRBJ1-3; TRBD1 matches 7 bases. Germline CDR1 and CDR2: SGHRS and YFSETQ. The CDR3 runs to 14 residues.

The rearrangement uses TRBV5-5 and TRBJ2-1; D not resolved. CDR1 and CDR2 from the germline V gene are SGHKS and YYEKEE (reference sequence). The V and J ends lost 4 bases and 3 bases respectively, with 14 bases between them. The CDR3 runs 15 residues. The CDR3: CASSLTLVLYNEQFF. DNA of the CDR3: TGTGCCAGCAGCCTGACTCTCGTCCTCTACAATGAGCAGTTCTTC.

This sequence joins TRBV6-5 and TRBJ1-2; the D gene is possibly TRBD1 (5 bases). Trimming left V 2 bases short and J 1 base short, with 5 bases between. The germline V gene has CDR1 MNHEY and CDR2 SVGAGI. This CDR3 region has 13 residues. As DNA, the CDR3 is TGTGCCAGCAGTTACGACAGTAACTATGGCTACACCTTC. This gives the protein CASSYDSNYGYTF.

Many counts were recorded for this clone. The chain is built from TRBV6-6 and TRBJ2-3, with 9 bases fitting TRBD2. J was trimmed by 0 bases and V by 2 bases; bases with no gene match: 15. Germline V gene sequence: CDR1 MNHNY, CDR2 SVGAGI (reference sequence). The CDR3 spans 20 residues. CDR3 nucleotides: TGTGCCAGCAGTTACCTTGGGTTGGCGGGGGGGCGATCTAGCACAGATACGCAGTATTTT. Its protein product is CASSYLGLAGGRSSTDTQYF.

The rearrangement joins TRBV6-1 to TRBJ1-1; D is possibly TRBD1 (6 bases). Trimming removed 4 bases from V and 7 bases from J, with 13 bases in between. The germline CDR1 and CDR2 sequences are MNHNS and SASEGT. This CDR3 has 13 amino acids. CDR3 nucleotide sequence: TGTGCCAGCAGTGTTACAGGGACCGATGAAGCTTTCTTT. It specifies CASSVTGTDEAFF.

Details on this clone: As the CDR3 is not closed by the conserved phenylalanine or tryptophan, this likely results from a read error. The chain has TRBV5-1 and TRBJ1-1; D ambiguous. This CDR3 has 13 residues. Trimming removed 9 bases at V and 3 bases at J, with 15 bases between. Germline values: CDR1 SGHRS, CDR2 YFSETQ. The CDR3 loop is CAISPPVYTEAFL. In DNA form, the CDR3 reads TGCGCCATCAGTCCCCCTGTTTACACTGAAGCTTTCCTT.

This clone has a handful of counts. The chain carries TRBV2 and TRBJ1-3; D unresolved. Deletions cut 8 bases from V and 1 base from J, with 12 bases between. This CDR3 comprises 14 residues. The germline V gene has CDR1 SNHLY and CDR2 FYNNEI. CDR3 protein: CASHDMGSGNTIYF. The DNA for the CDR3 is TGTGCCAGCCATGACATGGGGTCTGGAAACACCATATATTTT.

This clone was counted many times. A much bigger clone sits one base away, suggesting this may be a read error. V gene TRBV9 combines with J gene TRBJ2-2, with 8 bases matching TRBD2. CDR1 SGDLS and CDR2 YYNGEE come from the germline V gene. This CDR3 has 17 residues. Trimming took 0 bases from V and 2 from J; bases not matched to a gene: 6. The CDR3 DNA reads TGTGCCAGCAGCGTAGGGGACGGGGGGGCCAACACCGGGGAGCTGTTTTTT. This codes for CASSVGDGGANTGELFF.

The chain uses TRBV6-5 and TRBJ1-1; unclear D gene. The CDR3 totals 15 residues. Germline V gene data show CDR1 as MNHEY and CDR2 as SVGAGI. With 0 bases removed from V and 2 bases from J, the gap between germline ends came to 10 bases. CDR3 in DNA: TGTGCCAGCAGTTACTCTTGGACGGTAAACACTGAAGCTTTCTTT. This sequence encodes CASSYSWTVNTEAFF.

This clone is termed medium-sized. V gene TRBV4-1 combines with J gene TRBJ1-1, with 7 bases that match TRBD1. This CDR3 contains 15 residues. CDR1 and CDR2 (germline): MGHRA, YSYEKL. Trimming cost V 4 bases and J 0 bases; bases outside gene matches: 5. CDR3 amino acids: CASSRGTALNTEAFF. CDR3 bases: TGCGCCAGCAGCCGGGGGACAGCCCTGAACACTGAAGCTTTCTTT.

Relative to its sample, this clone is medium-sized. The chain has TRBV2 and TRBJ2-7; 8 bases are shared with TRBD1. The CDR3 totals 17 residues. V was pared by 5 bases and J by 6 bases, with 18 bases of the junction left unmatched. The germline CDR1 and CDR2 sequences are SNHLY and FYNNEI. CDR3 nucleotides: TGTGCCAGCAGTCACTACACAACAGGACAGGGAAGGGGCGAGCAGTACTTC. Its protein is CASSHYTTGQGRGEQYF.

This clone was seen only a few times. The chain links TRBV7-8 to TRBJ1-5; maybe TRBD1 (5 bases). This CDR3 has 15 amino acids. Germline CDR1 is SGHVS and CDR2 is FQNEAQ. Between the trimmed V and J ends, which lost 5 bases and 6 bases, there was a span of 17 bases. As DNA, the CDR3 is TGTGCCAGCAGCAAATCGGGGCAGGTTGGTCAGCCCCAGCATTTT. Its protein product is CASSKSGQVGQPQHF.

This clone was recorded many times. A much more abundant neighbour one base away suggests this may be a read error. The chain joins TRBV3-1 to TRBJ2-3; TRBD2 aligns across 8 bases. Germline CDR1 is LGHDT and CDR2 is YNNKEL (reference sequence). The CDR3 loop spans 13 amino acids. V dropped 11 bases and J dropped 1; count of bases not matched to a gene: 5. Here the CDR3 reads CAGLSGGTDTQYF. In nucleotides, the CDR3 is TGTGCCGGCCTTAGCGGGGGCACAGATACGCAGTATTTT.

This clone was picked up a small number of times. The chain has TRBV28 and TRBJ1-5, with unresolved D. With 11 bases removed from V and 1 base from J, the gap between germline ends came to 12 bases. The CDR3 is 13 amino acids. Germline V gene sequence: CDR1 MDHEN, CDR2 SYDVKM. This CDR3 is CAVEAGSNQPQHF. Written as DNA, the CDR3 is TGTGCCGTGGAGGCCGGGAGCAATCAGCCCCAGCATTTT.